This TCR beta chain was found in a study of T cell repertoires in MIS-A myocarditis. Between the trimmed V and J ends, which lost 5 bases and 6 bases, there was a span of 14 bases. The CDR3 loop spans 13 amino acids. Germline CDR1 is SGHTA and CDR2 is FQGTGA. Method: immunoSEQ multiplex PCR; TCRdb's copy keeps in-frame clones and lacks some. The sample has roughly 12,000 clones; 65% to 90% are singletons. There are a few counts of this clone. The sample consisted of right ventricle heart tissue obtained at autopsy. The chain recombines TRBV7-3 with TRBJ2-7; maybe TRBD2 (6 bases). The TCR comes from a man younger than 30 with fulminant myocarditis from multisystem inflammatory syndrome in adults (MIS-A) after COVID-19. As DNA, the CDR3 is TGTGCCAGCAGCCAGACTAGTACTACCGAGCAGTACTTC. This translates into CASSQTSTTEQYF.